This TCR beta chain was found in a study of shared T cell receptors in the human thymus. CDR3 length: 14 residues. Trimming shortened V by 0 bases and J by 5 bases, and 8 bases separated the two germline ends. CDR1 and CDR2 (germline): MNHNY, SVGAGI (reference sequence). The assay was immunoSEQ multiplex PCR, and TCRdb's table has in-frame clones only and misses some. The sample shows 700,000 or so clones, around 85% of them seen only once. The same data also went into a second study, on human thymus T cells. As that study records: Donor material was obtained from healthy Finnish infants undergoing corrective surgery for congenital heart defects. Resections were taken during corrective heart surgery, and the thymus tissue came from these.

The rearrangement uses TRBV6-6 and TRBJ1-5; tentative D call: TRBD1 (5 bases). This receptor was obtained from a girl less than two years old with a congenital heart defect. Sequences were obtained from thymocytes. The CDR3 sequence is CASSYSTGDQPQHF. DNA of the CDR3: TGTGCCAGCAGTTACTCGACGGGGGATCAGCCCCAGCATTTT.